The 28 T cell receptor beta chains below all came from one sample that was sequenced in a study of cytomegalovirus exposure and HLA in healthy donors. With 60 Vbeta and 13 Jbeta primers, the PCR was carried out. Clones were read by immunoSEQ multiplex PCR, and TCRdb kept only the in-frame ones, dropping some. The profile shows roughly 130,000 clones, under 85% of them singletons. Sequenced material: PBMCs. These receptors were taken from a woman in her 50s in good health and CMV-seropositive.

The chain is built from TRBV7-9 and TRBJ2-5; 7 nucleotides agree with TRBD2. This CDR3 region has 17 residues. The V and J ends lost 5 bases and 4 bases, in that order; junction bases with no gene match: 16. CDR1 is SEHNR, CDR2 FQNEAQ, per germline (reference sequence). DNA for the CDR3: TGTGCCAGCAGCCTTTGGGGTGACTCGGGAGGCCGAGAGACCCAGTACTTC. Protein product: CASSLWGDSGGRETQYF.

CDR3 amino acids: CASSYPKDYQNTGELFF. For the CDR3, the DNA is TGTGCCAGCAGTTACCCCAAGGACTACCAGAACACCGGGGAGCTGTTTTTT. The chain is built from TRBV6-8 and TRBJ2-2; D possibly corresponds to TRBD2 (6 bases). The CDR3 loop spans 17 amino acids. Germline V gene sequence: CDR1 MNHGY, CDR2 SAAAGT. V lost 2 bases and J lost 1, with 14 bases in between.

The CDR3 region has the DNA TGTGCCAGCAGCGTATCTAGCGGGGGCCTAAACACCGGGGAGCTGTTTTTT. Amino acids: CASSVSSGGLNTGELFF. V gene TRBV9 combines with J gene TRBJ2-2, with 10 nucleotides matching TRBD2. CDR3 length equals 17 residues. In germline, CDR1 is SGDLS, CDR2 YYNGEE. V shed 1 base, J shed 2 bases, and the junction held 5 bases outside the gene matches.

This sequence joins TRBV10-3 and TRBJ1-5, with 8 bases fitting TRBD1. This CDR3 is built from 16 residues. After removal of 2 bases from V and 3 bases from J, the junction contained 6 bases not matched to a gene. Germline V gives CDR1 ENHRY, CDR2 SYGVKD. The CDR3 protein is CAISEAGQGSNQPQHF. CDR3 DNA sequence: TGTGCCATCAGTGAGGCTGGACAGGGATCCAATCAGCCCCAGCATTTT.

CDR3 DNA: TGCGCCAGCAGCGGGACAGGGCACGATGAGCAGTTCTTC. It translates to CASSGTGHDEQFF. J is TRBJ2-1 and V is TRBV5-1; 9 bases are a match to TRBD1. From germline, CDR1 is SGHRS and CDR2 YFSETQ. Trimming cost V 4 bases and J 8 bases; bases outside gene matches: 4. The CDR3 spans 13 residues.

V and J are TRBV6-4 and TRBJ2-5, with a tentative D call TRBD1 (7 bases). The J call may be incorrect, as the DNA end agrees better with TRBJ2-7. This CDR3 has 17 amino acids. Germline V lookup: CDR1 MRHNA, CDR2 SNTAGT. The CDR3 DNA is TGTGCCACCCTTCAATCTGCGGGACAGCGGTTTACCTACGAGCAGTACTTC. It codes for CATLQSAGQRFTYEQYF.

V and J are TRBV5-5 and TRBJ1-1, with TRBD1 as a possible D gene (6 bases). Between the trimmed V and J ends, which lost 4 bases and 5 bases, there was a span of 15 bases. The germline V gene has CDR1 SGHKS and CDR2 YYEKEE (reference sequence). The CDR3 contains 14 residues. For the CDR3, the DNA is TGTGCCAGCAGCGCGCGAACAGGGCAGACTGAAGCTTTCTTT. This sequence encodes CASSARTGQTEAFF.

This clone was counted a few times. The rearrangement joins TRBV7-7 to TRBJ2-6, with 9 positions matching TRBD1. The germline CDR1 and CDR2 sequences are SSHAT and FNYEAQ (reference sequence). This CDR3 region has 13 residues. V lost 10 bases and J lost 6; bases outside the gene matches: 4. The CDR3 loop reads CATGQGSANVLTF. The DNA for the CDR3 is TGTGCCACGGGACAGGGATCGGCCAACGTCCTGACTTTC.

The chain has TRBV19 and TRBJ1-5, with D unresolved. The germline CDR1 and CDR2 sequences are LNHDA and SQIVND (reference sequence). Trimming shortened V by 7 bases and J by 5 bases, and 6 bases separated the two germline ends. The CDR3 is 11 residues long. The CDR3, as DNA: TGTGCCAGTATCAAATATCAGCCCCAGCATTTT. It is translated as CASIKYQPQHF.

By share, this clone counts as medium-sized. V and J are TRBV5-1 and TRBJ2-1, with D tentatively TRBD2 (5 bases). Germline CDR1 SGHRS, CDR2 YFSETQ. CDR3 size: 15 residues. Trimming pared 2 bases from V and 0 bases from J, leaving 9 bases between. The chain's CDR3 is CASSFMGSSYNEQFF. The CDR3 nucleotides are TGCGCCAGCAGCTTCATGGGGAGCTCCTACAATGAGCAGTTCTTC.

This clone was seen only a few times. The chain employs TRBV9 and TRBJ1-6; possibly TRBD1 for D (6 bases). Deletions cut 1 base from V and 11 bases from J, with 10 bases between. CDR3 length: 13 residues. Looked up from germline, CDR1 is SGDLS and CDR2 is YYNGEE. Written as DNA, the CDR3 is TGTGCCAGCAGCGTACGGTGGGGGCCACCCCTCCACTTT. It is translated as CASSVRWGPPLHF.

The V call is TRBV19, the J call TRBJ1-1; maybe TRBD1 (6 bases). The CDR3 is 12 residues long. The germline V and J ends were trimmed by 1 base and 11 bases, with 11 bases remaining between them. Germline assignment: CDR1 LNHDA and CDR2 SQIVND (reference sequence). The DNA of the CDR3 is TGTGCCAGTAGTATAGTCAGGGGAAGGGCTTTCTTT. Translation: CASSIVRGRAFF.

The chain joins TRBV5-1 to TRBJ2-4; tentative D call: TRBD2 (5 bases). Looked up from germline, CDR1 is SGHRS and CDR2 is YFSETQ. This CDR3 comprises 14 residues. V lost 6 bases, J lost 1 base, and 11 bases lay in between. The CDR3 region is CASKWGEAKNIQYF. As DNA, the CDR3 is TGCGCCAGCAAATGGGGAGAGGCCAAAAACATTCAGTACTTC.

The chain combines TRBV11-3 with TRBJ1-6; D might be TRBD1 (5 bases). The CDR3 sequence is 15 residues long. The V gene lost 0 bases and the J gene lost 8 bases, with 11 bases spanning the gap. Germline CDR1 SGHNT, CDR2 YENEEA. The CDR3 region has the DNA TGTGCCAGCAGCTTAGACGTGGTAGGGGATTCACCCCTCCACTTT. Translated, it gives CASSLDVVGDSPLHF. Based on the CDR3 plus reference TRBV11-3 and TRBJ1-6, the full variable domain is EAGVVQSPRYKIIEKKQPVAFWCNPISGHNTLYWYLQNLGQGPELLIRYENEEAVDDSQLPKDRFSAERLKGVDSTLKIQPAELGDSAVYLCASSLDVVGDSPLHFGNGTRLTVT.

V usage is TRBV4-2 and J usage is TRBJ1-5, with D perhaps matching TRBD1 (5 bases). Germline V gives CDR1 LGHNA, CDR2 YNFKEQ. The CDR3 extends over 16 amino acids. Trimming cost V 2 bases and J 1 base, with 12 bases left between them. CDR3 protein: CASSQSQGPSNQPQHF. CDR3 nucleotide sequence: TGTGCCAGCAGCCAATCCCAGGGTCCCAGCAATCAGCCCCAGCATTTT.

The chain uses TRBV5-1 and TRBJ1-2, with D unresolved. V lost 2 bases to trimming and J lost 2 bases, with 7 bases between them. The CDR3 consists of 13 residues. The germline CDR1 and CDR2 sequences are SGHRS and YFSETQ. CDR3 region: CASSFGENYGYTF. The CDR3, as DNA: TGCGCCAGCAGCTTCGGAGAAAACTATGGCTACACCTTC.

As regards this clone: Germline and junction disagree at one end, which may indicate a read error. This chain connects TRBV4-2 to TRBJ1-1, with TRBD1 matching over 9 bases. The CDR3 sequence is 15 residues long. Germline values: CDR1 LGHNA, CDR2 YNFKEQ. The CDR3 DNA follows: TGTGCCAGCAGCCAAGGGACCGGGACAGGGCCGTTCCGGGTCTTT. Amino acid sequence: CASSQGTGTGPFRVF.

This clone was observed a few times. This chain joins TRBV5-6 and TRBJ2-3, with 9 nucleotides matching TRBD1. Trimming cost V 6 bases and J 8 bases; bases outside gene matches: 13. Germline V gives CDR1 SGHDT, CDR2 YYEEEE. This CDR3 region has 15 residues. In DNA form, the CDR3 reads TGTGCCAGCACCCTTGTAAACAGGGGGCTAGGTACGCAGTATTTT. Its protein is CASTLVNRGLGTQYF. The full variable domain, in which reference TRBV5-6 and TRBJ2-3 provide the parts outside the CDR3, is DAGVTQSPTHLIKTRGQQVTLRCSPKSGHDTVSWYQQALGQGPQFIFQYYEEEERQRGNFPDRFSGHQFPNYSSELNVNALLLGDSALYLCASTLVNRGLGTQYFGPGTRLTVL.

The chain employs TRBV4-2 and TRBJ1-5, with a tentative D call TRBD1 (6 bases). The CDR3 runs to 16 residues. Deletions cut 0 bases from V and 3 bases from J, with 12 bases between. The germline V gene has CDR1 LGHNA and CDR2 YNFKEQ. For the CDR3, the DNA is TGTGCCAGCAGCCAAGAACCGGGGGGCTTCAATCAGCCCCAGCATTTT. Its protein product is CASSQEPGGFNQPQHF.

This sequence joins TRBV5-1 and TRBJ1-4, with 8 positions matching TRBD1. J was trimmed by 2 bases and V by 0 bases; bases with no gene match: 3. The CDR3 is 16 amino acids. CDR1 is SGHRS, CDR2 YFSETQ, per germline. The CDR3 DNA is TGCGCCAGCAGCTTGGTGGCAGGGGGCACTAATGAAAAACTGTTTTTT. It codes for CASSLVAGGTNEKLFF.

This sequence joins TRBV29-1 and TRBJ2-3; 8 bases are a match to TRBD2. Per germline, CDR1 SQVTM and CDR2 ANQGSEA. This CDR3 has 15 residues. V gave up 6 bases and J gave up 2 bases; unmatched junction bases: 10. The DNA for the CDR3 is TGCAGCGTAGATCCCCCAGCGGGGGACACAGATACGCAGTATTTT. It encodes CSVDPPAGDTDTQYF.

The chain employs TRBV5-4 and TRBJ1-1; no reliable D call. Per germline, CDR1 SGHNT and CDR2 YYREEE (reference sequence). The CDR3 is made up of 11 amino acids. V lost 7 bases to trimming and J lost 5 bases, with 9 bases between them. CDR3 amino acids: CASGPPTEAFF. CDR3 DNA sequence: TGTGCCAGCGGGCCCCCGACTGAAGCTTTCTTT.

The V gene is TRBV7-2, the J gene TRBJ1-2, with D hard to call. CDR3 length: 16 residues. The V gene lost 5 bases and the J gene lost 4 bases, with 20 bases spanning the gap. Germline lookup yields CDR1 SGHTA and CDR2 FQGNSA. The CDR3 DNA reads TGTGCCAGCAGCCCGGTATCGGGGAGGGTTCTCTATGGCTACACCTTC. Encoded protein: CASSPVSGRVLYGYTF.

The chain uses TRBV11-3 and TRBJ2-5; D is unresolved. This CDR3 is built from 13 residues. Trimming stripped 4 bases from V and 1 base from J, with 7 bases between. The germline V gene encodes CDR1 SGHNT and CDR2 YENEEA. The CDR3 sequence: CASSYPGQETQYF. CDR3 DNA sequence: TGTGCCAGCAGCTATCCAGGCCAAGAGACCCAGTACTTC.

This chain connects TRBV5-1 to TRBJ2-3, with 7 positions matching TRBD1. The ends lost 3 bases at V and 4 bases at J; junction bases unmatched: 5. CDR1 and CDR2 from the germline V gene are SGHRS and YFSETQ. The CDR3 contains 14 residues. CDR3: CASSWGTGADTQYF. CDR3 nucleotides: TGCGCCAGCAGCTGGGGCACAGGGGCAGATACGCAGTATTTT.

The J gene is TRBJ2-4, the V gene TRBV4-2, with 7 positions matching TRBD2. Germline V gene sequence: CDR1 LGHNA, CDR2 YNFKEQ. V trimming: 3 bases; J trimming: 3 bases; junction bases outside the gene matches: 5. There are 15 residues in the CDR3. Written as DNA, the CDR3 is TGTGCCAGCAGCCAGGAGAGCGGGGTCAAAAACATTCAGTACTTC. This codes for CASSQESGVKNIQYF.

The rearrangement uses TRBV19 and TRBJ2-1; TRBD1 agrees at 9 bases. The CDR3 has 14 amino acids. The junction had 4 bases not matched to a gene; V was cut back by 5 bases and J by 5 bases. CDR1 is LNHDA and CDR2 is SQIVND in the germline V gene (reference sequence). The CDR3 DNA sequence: TGTGCCAGTAGTGGAGGACAGGGGCACAATGAGCAGTTCTTC. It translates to CASSGGQGHNEQFF.

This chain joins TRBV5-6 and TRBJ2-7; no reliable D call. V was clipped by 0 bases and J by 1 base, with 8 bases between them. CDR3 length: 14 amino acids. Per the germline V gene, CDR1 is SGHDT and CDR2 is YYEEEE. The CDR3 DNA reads TGTGCCAGCAGCTTGGGTGCGTTTTCCTACGAGCAGTACTTC. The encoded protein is CASSLGAFSYEQYF.